This record covers a single T cell receptor beta chain. Its specificity is unknown. This sample stems from a study of T cell repertoires in cytomegalovirus infection. Study-level information: A matching HLA type, together with CMV infection, was signaled by public TCR beta signatures.

This CDR3 contains 16 residues. The ends lost 1 base at V and 5 bases at J; junction bases unmatched: 9. CDR1 and CDR2 (germline): SEHNR, FQNEAQ (reference sequence). TCRdb reprocessed the reads with MiXCR, giving one entry per CDR3 protein. The sample lists 300,000 to 400,000 distinct CDR3 sequences, more than 8% seen once, with around 4.5% in the top ten. Study-level results: Cumulative public TCR beta family frequency identified carriers of CMV plus the relevant HLA. Dominating the ex vivo response were TCR beta clonotypes that were CMV-specific and HLA-C-restricted.

The sequenced sample consisted of PBMCs. The chain combines TRBV7-9 with TRBJ1-2; 8 positions match TRBD1. This TCR came from a human donor in good health (CMV status not recorded). Some clones in this sample may be carry-over from other donors' samples. The CDR3 loop is CASSLGQGTSPYGYTF. The DNA for the CDR3 is TGTGCCAGCAGCTTAGGACAGGGGACTTCACCTTATGGCTACACCTTC.